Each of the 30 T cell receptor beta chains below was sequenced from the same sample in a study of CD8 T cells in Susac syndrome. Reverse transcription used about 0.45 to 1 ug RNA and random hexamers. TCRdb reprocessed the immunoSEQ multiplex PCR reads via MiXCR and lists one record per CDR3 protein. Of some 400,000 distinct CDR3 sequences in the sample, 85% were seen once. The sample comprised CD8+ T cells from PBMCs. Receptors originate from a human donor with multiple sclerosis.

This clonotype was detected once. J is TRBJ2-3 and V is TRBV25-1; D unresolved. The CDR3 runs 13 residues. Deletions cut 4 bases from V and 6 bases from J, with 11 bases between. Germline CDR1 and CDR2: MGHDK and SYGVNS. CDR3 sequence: CASSASLVDTQYF. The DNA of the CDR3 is TGTGCCAGCAGTGCCAGCCTAGTGGATACGCAGTATTTT.

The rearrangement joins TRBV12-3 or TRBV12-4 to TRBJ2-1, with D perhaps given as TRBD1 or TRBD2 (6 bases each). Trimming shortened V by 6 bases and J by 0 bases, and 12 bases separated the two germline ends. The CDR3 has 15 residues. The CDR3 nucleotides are TGTGCCAGCAGGACCGGGGGCGCCTCCTACAATGAGCAGTTCTTC. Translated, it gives CASRTGGASYNEQFF.

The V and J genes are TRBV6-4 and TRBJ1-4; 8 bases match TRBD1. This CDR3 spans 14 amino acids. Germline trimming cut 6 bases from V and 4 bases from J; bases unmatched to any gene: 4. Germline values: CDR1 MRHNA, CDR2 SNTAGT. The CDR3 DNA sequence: TGTGCCAGCAGCCCGACAGGGGATAATGAAAAACTGTTTTTT. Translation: CASSPTGDNEKLFF.

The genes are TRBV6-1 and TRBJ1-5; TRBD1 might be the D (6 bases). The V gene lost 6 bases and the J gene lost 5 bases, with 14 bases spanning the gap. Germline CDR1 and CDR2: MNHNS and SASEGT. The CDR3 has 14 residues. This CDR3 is CASSAPGGYQPQHF. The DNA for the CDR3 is TGTGCCAGCAGCGCCCCGGGGGGCTATCAGCCCCAGCATTTT.

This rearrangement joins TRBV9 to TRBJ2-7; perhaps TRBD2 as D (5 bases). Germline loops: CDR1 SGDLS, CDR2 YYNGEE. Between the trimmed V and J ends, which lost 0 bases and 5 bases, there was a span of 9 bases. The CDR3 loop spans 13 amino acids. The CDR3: CASSVVPGNEQYF. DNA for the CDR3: TGTGCCAGCAGCGTAGTGCCCGGGAACGAGCAGTACTTC. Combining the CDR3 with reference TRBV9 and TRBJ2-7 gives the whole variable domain DSGVTQTPKHLITATGQRVTLRCSPRSGDLSVYWYQQSLDQGLQFLIQYYNGEERAKGNILERFSAQQFPDLHSELNLSSLELGDSALYFCASSVVPGNEQYFGPGTRLTVT.

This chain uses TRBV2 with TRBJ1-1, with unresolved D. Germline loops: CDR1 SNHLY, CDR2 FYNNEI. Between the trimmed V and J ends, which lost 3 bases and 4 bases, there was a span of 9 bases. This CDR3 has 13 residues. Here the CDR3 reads CASSDTAGTEAFF. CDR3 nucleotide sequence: TGTGCCAGCAGTGATACCGCGGGCACTGAAGCTTTCTTT.

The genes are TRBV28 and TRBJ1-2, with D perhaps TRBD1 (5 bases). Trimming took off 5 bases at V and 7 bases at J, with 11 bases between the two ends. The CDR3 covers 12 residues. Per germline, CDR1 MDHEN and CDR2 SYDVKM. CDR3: CASSPGVTGYTF. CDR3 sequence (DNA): TGTGCCAGCAGTCCGGGGGTTACTGGCTACACCTTC.

The chain's CDR3 is CASSWGTGYIEQYF. The CDR3 DNA sequence: TGTGCCAGCAGCTGGGGGACAGGGTATATCGAGCAGTACTTC. The chain links TRBV5-6 to TRBJ2-7; TRBD1 matches at 9 bases. The CDR3 is 14 amino acids. Germline loops: CDR1 SGHDT, CDR2 YYEEEE. V gave up 3 bases and J gave up 6 bases; unmatched junction bases: 7.

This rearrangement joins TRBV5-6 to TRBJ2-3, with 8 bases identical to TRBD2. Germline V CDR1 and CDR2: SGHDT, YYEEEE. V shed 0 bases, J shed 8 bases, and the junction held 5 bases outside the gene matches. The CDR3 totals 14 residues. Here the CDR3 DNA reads TGTGCCAGCAGCTTGGGGCGGGGGGCTTCTACGCAGTATTTT. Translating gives CASSLGRGASTQYF.

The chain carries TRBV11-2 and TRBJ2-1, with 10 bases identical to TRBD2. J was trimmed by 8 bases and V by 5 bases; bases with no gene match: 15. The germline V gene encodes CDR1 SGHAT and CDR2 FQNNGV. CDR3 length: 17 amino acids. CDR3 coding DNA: TGTGCCAGCAGCGCAGCACTAGCGGGAAAGAATCCCTATGAGCAGTTCTTC. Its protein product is CASSAALAGKNPYEQFF.

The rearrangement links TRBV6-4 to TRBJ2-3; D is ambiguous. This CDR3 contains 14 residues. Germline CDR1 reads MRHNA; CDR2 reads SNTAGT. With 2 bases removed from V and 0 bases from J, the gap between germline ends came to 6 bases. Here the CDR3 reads CASSDRASTDTQYF. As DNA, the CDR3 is TGTGCCAGCAGTGACAGGGCCAGCACAGATACGCAGTATTTT.

As DNA, the CDR3 is TGCGCCAGCAGCCAAGAGGCCAGGAAACGGGGCTACACCTTC. Translated: CASSQEARKRGYTF. The V call is TRBV4-1, the J call TRBJ1-2; D call uncertain. Trimming took off 0 bases at V and 8 bases at J, with 13 bases between the two ends. Germline V lookup: CDR1 MGHRA, CDR2 YSYEKL. This CDR3 region has 14 residues.

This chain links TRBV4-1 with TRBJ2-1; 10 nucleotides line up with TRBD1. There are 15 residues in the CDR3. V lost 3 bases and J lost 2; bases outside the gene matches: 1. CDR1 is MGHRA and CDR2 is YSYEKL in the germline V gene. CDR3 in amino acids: CASSHGQGAYNEQFF. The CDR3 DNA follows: TGCGCCAGCAGCCACGGACAGGGGGCCTACAATGAGCAGTTCTTC.

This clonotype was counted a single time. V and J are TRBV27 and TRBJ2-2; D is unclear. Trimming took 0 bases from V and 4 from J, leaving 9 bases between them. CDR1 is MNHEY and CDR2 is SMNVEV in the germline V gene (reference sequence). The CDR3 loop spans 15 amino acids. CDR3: CASSLSPGSTGELFF. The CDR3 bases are TGTGCCAGCAGTTTATCTCCAGGTTCCACCGGGGAGCTGTTTTTT.

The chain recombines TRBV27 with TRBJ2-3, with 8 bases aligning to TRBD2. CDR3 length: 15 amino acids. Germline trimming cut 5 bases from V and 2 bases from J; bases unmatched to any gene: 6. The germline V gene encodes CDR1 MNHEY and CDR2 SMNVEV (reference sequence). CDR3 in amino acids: CASSLSGGLTDTQYF. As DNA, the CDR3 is TGTGCCAGCAGTCTAAGCGGGGGCCTCACAGATACGCAGTATTTT.

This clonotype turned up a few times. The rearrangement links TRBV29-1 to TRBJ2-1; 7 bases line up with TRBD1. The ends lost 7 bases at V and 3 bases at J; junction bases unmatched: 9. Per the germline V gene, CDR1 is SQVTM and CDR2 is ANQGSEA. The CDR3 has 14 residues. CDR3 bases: TGCAGCGGAACCGGGACAGACCTCTACAATGAGCAGTTCTTC. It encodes CSGTGTDLYNEQFF.

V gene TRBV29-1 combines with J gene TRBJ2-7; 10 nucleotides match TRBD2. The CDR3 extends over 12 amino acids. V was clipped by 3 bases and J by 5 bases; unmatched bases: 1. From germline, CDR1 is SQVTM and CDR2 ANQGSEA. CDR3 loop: CSVEGLANEQYF. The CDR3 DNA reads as TGCAGCGTTGAGGGACTAGCGAACGAGCAGTACTTC.

In DNA form, the CDR3 reads TGTGCCTGGAGTGTAAAGGGGGCGCAGGTCTATGGCTACACCTTC. Translation: CAWSVKGAQVYGYTF. The gene calls are TRBV30 and TRBJ1-2, with 7 nucleotides matching TRBD1. CDR1 and CDR2 (germline): GTSNPN, SVGIG (reference sequence). The CDR3 spans 15 residues. Trimming at V came to 0 bases and at J to 4 bases, leaving 8 bases not matched to a gene.

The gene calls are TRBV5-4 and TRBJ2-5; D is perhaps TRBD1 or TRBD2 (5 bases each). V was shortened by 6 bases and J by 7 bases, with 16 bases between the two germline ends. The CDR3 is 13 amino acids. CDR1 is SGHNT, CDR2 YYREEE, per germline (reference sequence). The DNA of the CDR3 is TGTGCCAGCACCAGGGACGACCCGGGGACCCAGTACTTC. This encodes CASTRDDPGTQYF.

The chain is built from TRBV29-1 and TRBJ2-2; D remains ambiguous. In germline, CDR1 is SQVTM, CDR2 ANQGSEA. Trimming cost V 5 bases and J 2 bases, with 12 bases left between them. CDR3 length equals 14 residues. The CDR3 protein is CSVPLGGNTGELFF. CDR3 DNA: TGCAGCGTTCCCCTCGGCGGAAACACCGGGGAGCTGTTTTTT.

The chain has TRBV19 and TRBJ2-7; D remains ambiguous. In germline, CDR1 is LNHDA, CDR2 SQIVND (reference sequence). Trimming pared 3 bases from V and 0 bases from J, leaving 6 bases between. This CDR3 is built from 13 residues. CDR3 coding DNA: TGTGCCAGTAGTATCTTAGACTCCTACGAGCAGTACTTC. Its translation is CASSILDSYEQYF.

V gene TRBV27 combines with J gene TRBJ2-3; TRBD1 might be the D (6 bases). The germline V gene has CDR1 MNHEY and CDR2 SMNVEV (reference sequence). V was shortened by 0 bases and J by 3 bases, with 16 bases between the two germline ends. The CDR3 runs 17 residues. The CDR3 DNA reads TGTGCCAGCAGTTTATCGGCCTCAGGGACAAGTACAGATACGCAGTATTTT. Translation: CASSLSASGTSTDTQYF.

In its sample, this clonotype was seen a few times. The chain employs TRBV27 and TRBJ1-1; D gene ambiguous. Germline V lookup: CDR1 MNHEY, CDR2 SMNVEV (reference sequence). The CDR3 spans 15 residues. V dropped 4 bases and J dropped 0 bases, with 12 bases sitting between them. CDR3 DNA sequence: TGTGCCAGCAGTTCCAGACACGCCATGAACACTGAAGCTTTCTTT. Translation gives CASSSRHAMNTEAFF.

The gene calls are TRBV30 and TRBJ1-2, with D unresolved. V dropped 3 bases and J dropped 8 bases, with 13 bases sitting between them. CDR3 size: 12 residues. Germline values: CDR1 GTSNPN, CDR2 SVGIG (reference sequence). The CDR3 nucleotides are TGTGCCTGGAGGTTAGGAGGCGAGGGCTACACCTTC. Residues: CAWRLGGEGYTF.

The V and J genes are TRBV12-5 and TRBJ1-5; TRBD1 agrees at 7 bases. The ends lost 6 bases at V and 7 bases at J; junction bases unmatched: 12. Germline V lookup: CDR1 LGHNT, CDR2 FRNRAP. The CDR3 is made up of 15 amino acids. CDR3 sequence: CASGPATGLNQPQHF. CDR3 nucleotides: TGTGCTAGTGGCCCCGCGACAGGGCTAAACCAGCCCCAGCATTTT. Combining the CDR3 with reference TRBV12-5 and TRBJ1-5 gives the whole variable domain DARVTQTPRHKVTEMGQEVTMRCQPILGHNTVFWYRQTMMQGLELLAYFRNRAPLDDSGMPKDRFSAEMPDATLATLKIQPSEPRDSAVYFCASGPATGLNQPQHFGDGTRLSIL.

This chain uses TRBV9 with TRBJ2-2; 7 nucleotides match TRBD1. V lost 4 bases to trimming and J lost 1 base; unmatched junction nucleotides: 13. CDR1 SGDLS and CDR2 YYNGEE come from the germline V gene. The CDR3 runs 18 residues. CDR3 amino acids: CASSPTQGGTVNTGELFF. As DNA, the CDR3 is TGTGCCAGCAGCCCTACCCAAGGTGGGACAGTGAACACCGGGGAGCTGTTTTTT.

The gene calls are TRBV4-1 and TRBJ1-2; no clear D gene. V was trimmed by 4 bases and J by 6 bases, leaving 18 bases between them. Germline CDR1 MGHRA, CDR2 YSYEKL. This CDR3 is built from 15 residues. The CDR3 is CASSPSGVSDDGYTF. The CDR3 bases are TGCGCCAGCAGCCCGTCCGGCGTTTCCGACGATGGCTACACCTTC.

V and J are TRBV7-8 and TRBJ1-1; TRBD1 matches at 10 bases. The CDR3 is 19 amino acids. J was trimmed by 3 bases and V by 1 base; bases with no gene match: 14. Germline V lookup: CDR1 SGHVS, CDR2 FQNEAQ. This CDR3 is CASSLETGGHYIPDTEAFF. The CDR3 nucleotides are TGTGCCAGCAGCTTAGAGACAGGGGGCCATTACATCCCAGACACTGAAGCTTTCTTT.

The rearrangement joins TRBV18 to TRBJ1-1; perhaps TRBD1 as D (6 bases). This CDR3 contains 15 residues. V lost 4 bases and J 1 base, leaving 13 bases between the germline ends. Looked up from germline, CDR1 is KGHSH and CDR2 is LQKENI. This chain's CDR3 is CASSLPRTANTEAFF. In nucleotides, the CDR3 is TGTGCCAGCTCACTACCAAGGACAGCGAACACTGAAGCTTTCTTT.

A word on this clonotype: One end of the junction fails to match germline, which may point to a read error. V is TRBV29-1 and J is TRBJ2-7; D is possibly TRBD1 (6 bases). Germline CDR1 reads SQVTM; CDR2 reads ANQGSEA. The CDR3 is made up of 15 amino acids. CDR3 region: CSFEGPGTHDGEQYF. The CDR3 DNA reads TGCAGCTTTGAGGGACCCGGGACACACGACGGCGAGCAGTACTTC.